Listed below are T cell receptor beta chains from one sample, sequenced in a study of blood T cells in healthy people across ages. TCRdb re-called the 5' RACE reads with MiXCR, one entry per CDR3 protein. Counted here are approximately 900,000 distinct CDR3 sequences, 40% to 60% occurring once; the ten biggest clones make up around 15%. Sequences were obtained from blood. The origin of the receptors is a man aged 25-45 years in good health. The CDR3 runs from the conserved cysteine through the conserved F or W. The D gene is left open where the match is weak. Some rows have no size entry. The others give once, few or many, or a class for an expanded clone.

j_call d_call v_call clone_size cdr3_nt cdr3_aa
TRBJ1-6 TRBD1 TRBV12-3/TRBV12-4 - TGTGCCAGCAGCTTGACAGGGGTCCGGTCACCCCTCCACTTT CASSLTGVRSPLHF
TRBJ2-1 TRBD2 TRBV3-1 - TGTGCCAGCAGCCCGGGACTAGCGGGGGGCTATGAGCAGTTCTTC CASSPGLAGGYEQFF
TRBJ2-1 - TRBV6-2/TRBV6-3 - TGTGCCAGCAGCCGAGGAGGAGGAGATACCTATGAGCAGTTCTTC CASSRGGGDTYEQFF
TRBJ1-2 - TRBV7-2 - TGTGCCAGCAGCTTACCAGGGAAGGGACACAACGGCTACACCTTC CASSLPGKGHNGYTF
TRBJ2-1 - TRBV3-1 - TGTGCCAGCAGCCAAGCTGAGCGGCGCAACAATGAGCAGTTCTTC CASSQAERRNNEQFF
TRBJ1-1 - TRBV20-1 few TGCAGTGCAGCCCAGGGAACTGAAGCTTTCTTT CSAAQGTEAFF
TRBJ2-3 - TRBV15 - TGTGCCACCAGCAGCACACCGGGATCTCCTCTTCCGTATTTT CATSSTPGSPLPYF
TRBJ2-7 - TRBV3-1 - TGTGCCAGCAGCCCCATGGGCCCTGGCTCCGAGCAGTACTTC CASSPMGPGSEQYF
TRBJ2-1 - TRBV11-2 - TGTGCCAGCAGGGAACAGCAGTCCAACAATGAGCAGTTCTTC CASREQQSNNEQFF
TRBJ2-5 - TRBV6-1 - TGTGCCAGCGTCACAGGGAAACAGACCCAGTACTTC CASVTGKQTQYF
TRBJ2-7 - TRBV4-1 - TGCGCCAGCAGCCAAGATCTTAGGACAGTAGCCTACGAGCAGTACTTC CASSQDLRTVAYEQYF
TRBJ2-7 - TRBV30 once TGTGCCTGGAGTGTTAGTCGCGAGCAGTACTTC CAWSVSREQYF
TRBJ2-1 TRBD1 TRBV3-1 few TGTGCCAGCAGCCCAGACAGGGCTGGCTACAATGAGCAGTTCTTC CASSPDRAGYNEQFF
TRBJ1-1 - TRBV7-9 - TGTGCCAGCAGCTTACATAGGGGCACTGAAGCTTTCTTT CASSLHRGTEAFF
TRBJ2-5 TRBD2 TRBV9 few TGTGCCAGCAGCGACGGGAGGTACCAAGAGACCCAGTACTTC CASSDGRYQETQYF
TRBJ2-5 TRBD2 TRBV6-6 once TGTGCCAGCAGTTACTCTGGGGGGGATCAAGAGACCCAGTACTTC CASSYSGGDQETQYF
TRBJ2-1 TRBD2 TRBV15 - TGTGCCACCAGCAGAGGGAGGTCCCTAGCGGGGGATTACAATGAGCAGTTCTTC CATSRGRSLAGDYNEQFF
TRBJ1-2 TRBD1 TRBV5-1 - TGCGCCAGCACTTTGGGGGGGACAGCCGTTTCACACTATGGCTACACCTTC CASTLGGTAVSHYGYTF
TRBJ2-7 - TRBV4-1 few TGCGCCAGCAGCCAAGGGTCCAGGGCCTACGAGCAGTACTTC CASSQGSRAYEQYF
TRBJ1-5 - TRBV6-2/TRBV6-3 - TGTGCCAGCAGTCCCGGGGGGAAGGGCAATCAGCCCCAGCATTTT CASSPGGKGNQPQHF
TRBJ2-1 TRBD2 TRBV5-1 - TGCGCCAGCAGCTTGGGAGGGACTAGCGGGGGTTCCTACAATGAGCAGTTCTTC CASSLGGTSGGSYNEQFF
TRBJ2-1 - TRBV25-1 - TGTGCCAGCAGTGAATATTCTCGAGAGACCCAGTTCTTC CASSEYSRETQFF
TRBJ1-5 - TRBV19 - TGTGCCAGTAGTATAGGCAGGGATAGCAATCAGCCCCAGCATTTT CASSIGRDSNQPQHF